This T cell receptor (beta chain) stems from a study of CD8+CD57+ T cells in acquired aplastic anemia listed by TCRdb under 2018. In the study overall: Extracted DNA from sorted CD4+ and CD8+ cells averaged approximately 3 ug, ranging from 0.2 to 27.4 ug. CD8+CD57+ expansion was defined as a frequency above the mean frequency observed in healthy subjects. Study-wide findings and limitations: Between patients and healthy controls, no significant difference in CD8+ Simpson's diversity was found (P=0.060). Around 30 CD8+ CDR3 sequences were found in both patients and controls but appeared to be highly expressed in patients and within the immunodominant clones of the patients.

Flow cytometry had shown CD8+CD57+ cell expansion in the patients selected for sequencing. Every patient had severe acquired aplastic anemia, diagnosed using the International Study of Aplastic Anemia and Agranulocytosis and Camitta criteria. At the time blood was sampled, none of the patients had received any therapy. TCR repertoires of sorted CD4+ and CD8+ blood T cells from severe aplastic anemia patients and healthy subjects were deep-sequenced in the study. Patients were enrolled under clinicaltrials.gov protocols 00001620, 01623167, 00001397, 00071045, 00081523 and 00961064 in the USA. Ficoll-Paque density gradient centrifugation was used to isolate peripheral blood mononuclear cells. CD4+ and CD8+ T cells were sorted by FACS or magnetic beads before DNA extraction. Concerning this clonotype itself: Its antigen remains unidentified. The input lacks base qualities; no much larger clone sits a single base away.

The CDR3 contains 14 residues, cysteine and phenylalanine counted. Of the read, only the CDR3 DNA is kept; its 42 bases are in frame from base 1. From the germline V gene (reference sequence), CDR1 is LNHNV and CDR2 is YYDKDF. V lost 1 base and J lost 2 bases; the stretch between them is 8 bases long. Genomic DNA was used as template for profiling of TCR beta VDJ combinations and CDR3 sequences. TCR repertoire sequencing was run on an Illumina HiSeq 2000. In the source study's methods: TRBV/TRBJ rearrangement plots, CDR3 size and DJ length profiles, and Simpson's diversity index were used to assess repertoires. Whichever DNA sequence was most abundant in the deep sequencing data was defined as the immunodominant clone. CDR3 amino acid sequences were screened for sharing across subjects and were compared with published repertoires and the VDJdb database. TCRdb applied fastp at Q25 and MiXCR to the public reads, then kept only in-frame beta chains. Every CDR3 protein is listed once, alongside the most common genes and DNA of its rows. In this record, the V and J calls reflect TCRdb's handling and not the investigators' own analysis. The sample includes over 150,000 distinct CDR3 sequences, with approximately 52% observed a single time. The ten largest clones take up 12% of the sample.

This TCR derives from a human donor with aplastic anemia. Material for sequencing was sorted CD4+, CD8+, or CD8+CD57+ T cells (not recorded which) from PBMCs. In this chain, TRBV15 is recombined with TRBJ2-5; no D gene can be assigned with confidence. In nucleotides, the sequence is TGTGCCACCAGCAGAGGAAGCCATCAAGAGACCCAGTACTTC. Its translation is CATSRGSHQETQYF.